These T cell receptor beta chains were read from a single sample in a study of cytomegalovirus exposure and HLA in healthy donors. Profiling relied on immunoSEQ multiplex PCR, and the TCRdb table lists in-frame clones only, not all of them. The sample carries 85,000 to 100,000 clones, approximately 70% recorded once. Specimen: PBMCs. These receptors were obtained from a man aged 50-60 years in good health and CMV-seronegative. The CDR3 runs from the conserved cysteine through the conserved F or W. D genes are given only for firm matches. Not all rows give a size; the values are once, few, many and, for expanded clones, a class.

CDR3nt: TGTGCCAGCAGCTCAAGCAGGGGGATTACCTATGGCTACACCTTC
CDR3aa: CASSSSRGITYGYTF
j_gene: TRBJ1-2
abundance: NA
v_gene: TRBV7-9
d_gene: TRBD1

CDR3nt: TGTGCCAGCAGCTTAGGGGCCCCCAATGGCTACACCTTC
CDR3aa: CASSLGAPNGYTF
j_gene: TRBJ1-2
abundance: NA
v_gene: TRBV5-6
d_gene: NA

CDR3nt: TGTGCCAGCAGTTACGAGCGAGTGAACACTGAAGCTTTCTTT
CDR3aa: CASSYERVNTEAFF
j_gene: TRBJ1-1
abundance: NA
v_gene: TRBV6-5
d_gene: NA

CDR3nt: TGTGCCTCCCAGGGCCAAGAGACCCAGTACTTC
CDR3aa: CASQGQETQYF
j_gene: TRBJ2-5
abundance: NA
v_gene: TRBV30
d_gene: NA

CDR3nt: TGCAGCGTTGGACGGACAGGGAGGGACACTGAAGCTTTCTTT
CDR3aa: CSVGRTGRDTEAFF
j_gene: TRBJ1-1
abundance: NA
v_gene: TRBV29-1
d_gene: TRBD1

CDR3nt: TGTGCCAGTAGTCTTAGTGCTAAAAACATTCAGTACTTC
CDR3aa: CASSLSAKNIQYF
j_gene: TRBJ2-4
abundance: NA
v_gene: TRBV19
d_gene: NA

CDR3nt: TGCGCCAGCAGCCAAGAAACTGGCAGGGCCGAGCAGTACTTC
CDR3aa: CASSQETGRAEQYF
j_gene: TRBJ2-7
abundance: NA
v_gene: TRBV4-3
d_gene: NA

CDR3nt: TGTGCCAGCAGCCAGGACAGGGGAAAGAGCACAGATACGCAGTATTTT
CDR3aa: CASSQDRGKSTDTQYF
j_gene: TRBJ2-3
abundance: NA
v_gene: TRBV5-4
d_gene: TRBD1

CDR3nt: TGTGCCAGCAGCCCCTGGACAGGGGCCCAACAACATTTT
CDR3aa: CASSPWTGAQQHF
j_gene: TRBJ1-5
abundance: NA
v_gene: TRBV4-2
d_gene: TRBD1

CDR3nt: TGTGCTAGTGGTTTGGAGAGAGGGACTGAAGCTTTCTTT
CDR3aa: CASGLERGTEAFF
j_gene: TRBJ1-1
abundance: NA
v_gene: TRBV12-5
d_gene: NA

CDR3nt: TGCGCCAGCAGCTGGGACACAGGGGATGGTACTGAAGCTTTCTTT
CDR3aa: CASSWDTGDGTEAFF
j_gene: TRBJ1-1
abundance: once
v_gene: TRBV5-1
d_gene: TRBD1

CDR3nt: TGCGCCAGCAGCTTTAACCCAGAGGGCTCCTACAATGAGCAGTTCTTC
CDR3aa: CASSFNPEGSYNEQFF
j_gene: TRBJ2-1
abundance: NA
v_gene: TRBV5-1
d_gene: NA

CDR3nt: TGTGCCAGCAGCTTGGGGCAGGGGGCTTTATCGGAGACCCAGTACTTC
CDR3aa: CASSLGQGALSETQYF
j_gene: TRBJ2-5
abundance: once
v_gene: TRBV5-5
d_gene: TRBD1

CDR3nt: TGTGCCTGGGCTACAGGGTTCGATTCACCCCTCCACTTT
CDR3aa: CAWATGFDSPLHF
j_gene: TRBJ1-6
abundance: NA
v_gene: TRBV30
d_gene: NA

CDR3nt: TGCGCCAGCAGACCCGGACTAGCGTTCTCCTACGAGCAGTACTTC
CDR3aa: CASRPGLAFSYEQYF
j_gene: TRBJ2-7
abundance: few
v_gene: TRBV10-2
d_gene: TRBD2

CDR3nt: TGTGCCAGCAGCCAAGGGACAGCTGAAGAGACCCAGTACTTC
CDR3aa: CASSQGTAEETQYF
j_gene: TRBJ2-5
abundance: NA
v_gene: TRBV14
d_gene: NA

CDR3nt: TGTGCCAGTAGTATAGTTGCGGGGCTAACTAATGAAAAACTGTTTTTT
CDR3aa: CASSIVAGLTNEKLFF
j_gene: TRBJ1-4
abundance: NA
v_gene: TRBV19
d_gene: NA

CDR3nt: TGTGCCACCAGCAGAGATAACGGGGGTTGGGTCTACAATGAGCAGTTCTTC
CDR3aa: CATSRDNGGWVYNEQFF
j_gene: TRBJ2-1
abundance: NA
v_gene: TRBV15
d_gene: NA

CDR3nt: TGCGCCAGCAGCTGGGACAGGGGGCGCGAGGCTAATGAAAAACTGTTTTTT
CDR3aa: CASSWDRGREANEKLFF
j_gene: TRBJ1-4
abundance: medium-sized
v_gene: TRBV4-1
d_gene: TRBD1

CDR3nt: TGTGCCAGCAGTTACCAAGGGACAGGGGGACGAACTGAAGCTTTCTTT
CDR3aa: CASSYQGTGGRTEAFF
j_gene: TRBJ1-1
abundance: NA
v_gene: TRBV6-5
d_gene: TRBD1

CDR3nt: TGCGCCAGCAGCTGGACTGGAGACTACGAGCAGTACTTC
CDR3aa: CASSWTGDYEQYF
j_gene: TRBJ2-7
abundance: NA
v_gene: TRBV5-1
d_gene: NA

CDR3nt: TGTGCCATCAGTTCTGTTGAGGATACGCAGTATTTT
CDR3aa: CAISSVEDTQYF
j_gene: TRBJ2-3
abundance: few
v_gene: TRBV10-3
d_gene: NA

CDR3nt: TGTGCCAGCAGTGAGGGCGGGAGCGCCGGGGAGCTGTTTTTT
CDR3aa: CASSEGGSAGELFF
j_gene: TRBJ2-2
abundance: few
v_gene: TRBV25-1
d_gene: TRBD2

CDR3nt: TGTGCCAGCAGTGCCGGCGGGAACTATGGCTACACATTC
CDR3aa: CASSAGGNYGYTF
j_gene: TRBJ1-2
abundance: NA
v_gene: TRBV2
d_gene: NA

CDR3nt: TGTGCCAGCACTTTAGGGGGTGGCTCACCCCTCCACTTT
CDR3aa: CASTLGGGSPLHF
j_gene: TRBJ1-6
abundance: once
v_gene: TRBV7-3
d_gene: NA

CDR3nt: TGTGCCAGCAGCGAGGGACTCTCCGGGGGATACACAGATACGCAGTATTTT
CDR3aa: CASSEGLSGGYTDTQYF
j_gene: TRBJ2-3
abundance: NA
v_gene: TRBV9
d_gene: NA

CDR3nt: TGTGCCAGCAATCTACCCCGTAGACAGGGCGACAACGTCCTGACTTTC
CDR3aa: CASNLPRRQGDNVLTF
j_gene: TRBJ2-6
abundance: NA
v_gene: TRBV5-4
d_gene: TRBD1

CDR3nt: TGTGCCAGCAGGCCTCTGACGGCGGGGCAAGAGACCCAGTACTTC
CDR3aa: CASRPLTAGQETQYF
j_gene: TRBJ2-5
abundance: NA
v_gene: TRBV6-5
d_gene: NA

CDR3nt: TGTGCCAGCAGCCCCCAGGGCACGACTGTCTACGAGCAGTACTTC
CDR3aa: CASSPQGTTVYEQYF
j_gene: TRBJ2-7
abundance: few
v_gene: TRBV7-9
d_gene: NA

CDR3nt: TGTGCCAGCAGCGGAAGACAGGGCATCGGAACAGATACGCAGTATTTT
CDR3aa: CASSGRQGIGTDTQYF
j_gene: TRBJ2-3
abundance: NA
v_gene: TRBV5-4
d_gene: TRBD1

CDR3nt: TGTGCCAGCACCCGGGTAGCGGGTATGACCTACAATGAGCAGTTCTTC
CDR3aa: CASTRVAGMTYNEQFF
j_gene: TRBJ2-1
abundance: NA
v_gene: TRBV11-2
d_gene: TRBD2

CDR3nt: TGCGCCAGCAGCAACCGGGACAGGGGAGGAGGTGGCTACACCTTC
CDR3aa: CASSNRDRGGGGYTF
j_gene: TRBJ1-2
abundance: NA
v_gene: TRBV4-1
d_gene: TRBD1

CDR3nt: TGTGCCAGCAAGGCAGGGGGTGTAAGGGTTTACAATCAGCCCCAGCATTTT
CDR3aa: CASKAGGVRVYNQPQHF
j_gene: TRBJ1-5
abundance: NA
v_gene: TRBV2
d_gene: TRBD1

CDR3nt: TGTGCCAGCAGCTCAATGGACAGGGGAAATTACAATGAGCAGTTCTTC
CDR3aa: CASSSMDRGNYNEQFF
j_gene: TRBJ2-1
abundance: NA
v_gene: TRBV7-9
d_gene: TRBD1

CDR3nt: TGTGCCAGCAGCGTAGGGACTAGCGGGACCCAGACCCAGTACTTC
CDR3aa: CASSVGTSGTQTQYF
j_gene: TRBJ2-5
abundance: NA
v_gene: TRBV9
d_gene: TRBD2

CDR3nt: TGTGCCAGCAGCGATCGCCGGGGACAGGGAAAGGAGACCCAGTACTTC
CDR3aa: CASSDRRGQGKETQYF
j_gene: TRBJ2-5
abundance: once
v_gene: TRBV13
d_gene: TRBD1

CDR3nt: TGTGCCAGCTCGGGGCTAGCGGGGGCGTCGAGCACAGATACGCAGTATTTT
CDR3aa: CASSGLAGASSTDTQYF
j_gene: TRBJ2-3
abundance: NA
v_gene: TRBV18
d_gene: TRBD2